This TCR beta chain was found in a study of T cells in tuberculosis. The CDR3 runs 13 residues. Germline V gene data show CDR1 as SGHAT and CDR2 as FQNNGV. Trimming removed 4 bases at V and 3 bases at J, with 6 bases between. TCR-alpha and TCR-beta chains were sequenced unpaired. Repertoires were generated with immunoSEQ multiplex PCR, while TCRdb's copy carries only in-frame clones and drops some. This table has about 59,000 clones, around 81% appearing once. After thawing and overnight rest, PBMC were stained with GMM-loaded CD1B tetramer, viability dye and anti-CD3 for sorting. CD1B tetramers were loaded with Rhodococcus equi-derived C32 glucose monomycolate. Before cryopreservation, the sorted PBMC lost their CD14-expressing monocytes.

The clonotype comes from an adult woman with latent tuberculosis. The material sequenced was CD1b-GMM tetramer-negative cells sorted from PBMCs. The chain employs TRBV11-2 and TRBJ1-4; the D is unclear. CDR3 sequence (DNA): TGTGCCAGCAGCTGGGCTTCTAATGAAAAACTGTTTTTT. Encoded protein: CASSWASNEKLFF.